The rows below give T cell receptor beta chains drawn from one sample of a study of cytomegalovirus exposure and HLA in healthy donors. The protocol was immunoSEQ multiplex PCR, while the TCRdb copy is restricted to in-frame clones and leaves out a portion. The repertoire holds fewer than 350,000 clones, with 70% to 90% as singletons. The sequenced material came from PBMCs. The receptors stem from a young woman in good health and CMV-seronegative. Both conserved end residues are part of each CDR3.

TRBV7-9	TRBJ2-1	CASSLVRLAEFNEQFF
TRBV19	TRBJ2-4	CASSGRVPKNIQYF
TRBV7-7	TRBJ2-5	CASSLAKLAGAHQETQYF
TRBV14	TRBJ2-2	CASSPSGSVSGELFF
TRBV2	TRBJ2-1	CASSEAGLEQFF
TRBV29-1	TRBJ1-1	CSASPRAASTEAFF
TRBV15	TRBJ2-2	CATSRASGELFF
TRBV19	TRBJ1-1	CASSGQLKPEAFF
TRBV27	TRBJ1-5	CASSSRDRGGQPQHF
TRBV9	TRBJ1-1	CASGPGGAEAFF
TRBV7-9	TRBJ1-4	CASSSNRGRGLFF
TRBV5-1	TRBJ2-3	CASSLGGRGITDTQYF
TRBV7-9	TRBJ1-4	CASSPGGEAKLFF
TRBV5-1	TRBJ1-2	CASSGDNRAYGYTF
TRBV5-1	TRBJ2-5	CASSFGQVWIQETQYF
TRBV5-6	TRBJ2-5	CASSYGETQYF
TRBV4-1	TRBJ2-1	CASSLLGTAPYNEQFF
TRBV6-1	TRBJ1-3	CASSGGGQISGNTIYF
TRBV5-6	TRBJ2-4	CASSLLREGHKNIQYF
TRBV28	TRBJ2-7	CASSLTWTYEQYF
TRBV5-1	TRBJ2-2	CASSSAGAVTGELFF
TRBV18	TRBJ1-3	CASSLGRGSAGNTIYF
TRBV6-6	TRBJ2-2	CASSYSGRTGELFF
TRBV11-1	TRBJ2-1	CASSPRGSYNEQFF
TRBV5-6	TRBJ2-3	CASSFGTSGSTQYF
TRBV6-1	TRBJ2-1	CASRGAGGPNEQFF
TRBV4-3	TRBJ2-1	CASSHDRGPLNEQFF
TRBV27	TRBJ2-3	CASSRDRPSDTQYF
TRBV6-1	TRBJ2-7	CASNIGTLYEQYF
TRBV18	TRBJ2-7	CASSPRQVAYEQYF
TRBV10-1	TRBJ2-2	CASSDHKQGNTGELFF
TRBV28	TRBJ2-7	CASSSVLSYEQYF
TRBV9	TRBJ2-5	CASSVGGTAQETQYF
TRBV6-6	TRBJ2-7	CASSYTDPEQYF
TRBV30	TRBJ1-5	CAWASTGANNQPQHF
TRBV5-1	TRBJ1-2	CASIGQVNYGYTF
TRBV5-1	TRBJ2-2	CASSRLADTGELFF
TRBV27	TRBJ1-5	CASSKQGAVVNQPQHF
TRBV2	TRBJ1-3	CASSTDRGPFGNTIYF
TRBV6-5	TRBJ1-1	CASSYSGAQGTEAFF
TRBV11-1	TRBJ1-4	CASSPGQGATNEKLFF
TRBV5-1	TRBJ2-3	CASSLEPSGRPSTDTQYF
TRBV9	TRBJ1-2	CASSEDQIGVGYTF
TRBV19	TRBJ2-1	CASTSAGGPGEQFF
TRBV9	TRBJ2-5	CASTPKQDVQETQYF
TRBV9	TRBJ2-2	CASSEGTGELFF
TRBV5-3	TRBJ2-7	CARSLASSGRQRVNEQYF
TRBV4-1	TRBJ1-1	CASSQGQGVRAFF
TRBV28	TRBJ2-6	CASSFLRRSGANVLTF
TRBV27	TRBJ2-3	CASSSLTSGRPTDTQYF
TRBV28	TRBJ2-7	CASSLAGAYSSYEQYF
TRBV9	TRBJ2-7	CASSVGLAGGEQYF